This is a list of T cell receptor beta chains from one sample in a study of graft-versus-host responses after intestinal transplantation. For these TCRs, the target antigens are not known. Sequenced by immunoSEQ multiplex PCR; TCRdb stores in-frame clones only, minus some. The sample yields roughly 100,000 clones, approximately 93% seen once. Sequenced here: unstimulated CD8+ T cells sorted from spleen or lymph node cells, sampled before intestinal transplant. These receptors came from a human donor who received an intestinal transplant. Each CDR3 is given with its conserved first and last residue. The order of the fields is D gene, clone size, V gene, J gene, CDR3 DNA, CDR3 protein. The D gene is left open where the match is weak. Only part of the rows carry a size: once, few, many, or a class if the clone is expanded.

-	-	TRBV27	TRBJ2-1	TGTGCCAGCAGTGTGTACAATGAGCAGTTCTTC	CASSVYNEQFF
-	few	TRBV19	TRBJ1-2	TGTGCCAGTAGTATGCGACTCAACTATGGCTACACCTTC	CASSMRLNYGYTF
TRBD1	once	TRBV19	TRBJ2-5	TGTGCCAGTAGTCAGGGACAGGGTCAAGAGACCCAGTACTTC	CASSQGQGQETQYF
-	-	TRBV9	TRBJ2-1	TGTGCCAGCAGCGTAGAACGCAATGAGCAGTTCTTC	CASSVERNEQFF
TRBD1	-	TRBV5-6	TRBJ2-4	TGTGCCAGCAGCTACGGGACAGGAGGGGGGAACATTCAGTACTTC	CASSYGTGGGNIQYF
-	-	TRBV25-1	TRBJ1-1	TGTGCCAGCAGTATTATGGGGGTGGGGACTGAAGCTTTCTTT	CASSIMGVGTEAFF
TRBD1	-	TRBV5-4	TRBJ2-5	TGTGCCAGCAGCCCGACAGGGGGCCGGGAGACCCAGTACTTC	CASSPTGGRETQYF
TRBD1	-	TRBV29-1	TRBJ2-7	TGCAGCGTTGCTTGGACAGGAGATGCGCAGTACTTC	CSVAWTGDAQYF
TRBD1	-	TRBV15	TRBJ1-2	TGTGCCACCAGCAGAGTCCTCGGACAGGAAAAAGGCTACACCTTC	CATSRVLGQEKGYTF
-	-	TRBV7-9	TRBJ2-7	TGTGCCAGCAGCCCTAACTACGAGCAGTACTTC	CASSPNYEQYF
-	-	TRBV7-9	TRBJ2-1	TGTGCCAGCAGCCTGACTGATAATGAGCAGTTCTTC	CASSLTDNEQFF
-	-	TRBV5-5	TRBJ2-7	TGTGCCAGCAGCGTATCCACAAGCTACGAGCAGTACTTC	CASSVSTSYEQYF
-	-	TRBV27	TRBJ2-7	TGTGCCAGCAGTTTAGCTTTCGGGTGGGGGGACGAGCAGTACTTC	CASSLAFGWGDEQYF
-	-	TRBV5-5	TRBJ2-7	TGTGCCAGCAGCTTGGAAGGTACAGGCCCCTACGAGCAGTACTTC	CASSLEGTGPYEQYF
-	-	TRBV10-2	TRBJ2-1	TGCGCCAGCAGTGAGGCTACTAGAAGCAATGAGCAGTTCTTC	CASSEATRSNEQFF
-	-	TRBV9	TRBJ1-2	TGTGCCAGCAGCGTAGGGGATACACCCTATGGCTACACCTTC	CASSVGDTPYGYTF
TRBD2	-	TRBV11-2	TRBJ2-1	TGTGCCAGCAGCTTTAGCGGGGGGGGGTATGGTGAGCAGTTCTTC	CASSFSGGGYGEQFF
-	-	TRBV7-6	TRBJ2-7	TGTGCCAGCAGCCCTTTGACACTTAACGAGCAGTACTTC	CASSPLTLNEQYF
TRBD2	-	TRBV6-5	TRBJ2-7	TGTGCCAGCGGAGCGGGGGGGCCCGCCCAGTACTTC	CASGAGGPAQYF
TRBD1	-	TRBV4-1	TRBJ1-5	TGCGCCAGCAGCCTTCGTGGGACAGGCAATCAGCCCCAGCATTTT	CASSLRGTGNQPQHF
-	-	TRBV30	TRBJ2-4	TGTGCCTGGAGTGCGAATTCTATTTGGCTGTACTTC	CAWSANSIWLYF
TRBD1	-	TRBV7-3	TRBJ2-7	TGTGCCAGCAGCTTACAGGGGGCGCGTTTCCGCGAGCAGTACTTC	CASSLQGARFREQYF
-	-	TRBV27	TRBJ2-1	TGTGCCAGCAGCTTCTTGGCGGAATATAACAATGAGCAGTTCTTC	CASSFLAEYNNEQFF
-	once	TRBV5-1	TRBJ1-2	TGCGCCAGCAGGACTGAAGGACGGACTATGGGCTACACCTTC	CASRTEGRTMGYTF
-	-	TRBV7-9	TRBJ2-1	TGTGCCAGCTCCTTGGGAGGCGAGTTCTTC	CASSLGGEFF
-	-	TRBV5-8	TRBJ1-5	TGTGCCAGCAGCTTGGGGTCAGCTCAGCCCCAGCATTTT	CASSLGSAQPQHF
-	-	TRBV19	TRBJ1-2	TGTGCCAGTAGTTCGGTCACCCCCGCCTATGGCTACACCTTC	CASSSVTPAYGYTF
-	-	TRBV13	TRBJ1-6	TGTGCCAGCAGCCGGGGGGGGACGGAGCCGAATTCACCCCTCCACTTT	CASSRGGTEPNSPLHF
TRBD1	-	TRBV19	TRBJ1-3	TGTGCCAGTAGTAGCGGGACAGGGGTCTTGGGAAACACCATATATTTT	CASSSGTGVLGNTIYF
TRBD1	-	TRBV27	TRBJ2-7	TGTGCCAGCAGTTTAGGGCCCCTCGGGACAGACGAGCAGTACTTC	CASSLGPLGTDEQYF
-	-	TRBV7-3	TRBJ1-6	TGTGCCAGCAGCTTAACGGTGTCGGGGTCACCCCTCCACTTT	CASSLTVSGSPLHF
-	-	TRBV7-8	TRBJ1-5	TGTGCCAGCAGCTTAGTTCGGCGGAGCCATAGCAATCAGCCCCAGCATTTT	CASSLVRRSHSNQPQHF
-	-	TRBV2	TRBJ1-3	TGTGCCAGCATTGGTTCTGTGGATGGAAACACCATATATTTT	CASIGSVDGNTIYF
TRBD1	-	TRBV15	TRBJ2-1	TGTGCCACCTCTGAGGGGGCGGTAAGGTACAATGAGCAGTTCTTC	CATSEGAVRYNEQFF
TRBD2	once	TRBV4-1	TRBJ2-3	TGCGCCAGCAGCCAAGATCCCAGCGGGGTCAGCACAGATACGCAGTATTTT	CASSQDPSGVSTDTQYF
-	-	TRBV9	TRBJ1-6	TGTGCCAGCAGCCCCGGGACCCCATCCTATAATTCACCCCTCCACTTT	CASSPGTPSYNSPLHF
-	-	TRBV28	TRBJ1-5	TGTGCCAGCAGTTGGGTCCACAATCAGCCCCAGCATTTT	CASSWVHNQPQHF
TRBD1	-	TRBV5-4	TRBJ1-6	TGTGCCAGCAGCTTGGGTACAGGGGGTATGGCACCCCTCCACTTT	CASSLGTGGMAPLHF
-	few	TRBV5-1	TRBJ1-1	TGCGCCAGCAGCCCTGAGGGACTGAACACTGAAGCTTTCTTT	CASSPEGLNTEAFF
-	-	TRBV10-1	TRBJ1-5	TGCGCCAGCAGTGAAGGGTTAGGACAGCCCCAGCATTTT	CASSEGLGQPQHF
TRBD2	-	TRBV11-2	TRBJ2-7	TGTGCCAGCAGCTTGGCGGGGGGCCGTGGCGAGCAGTACTTC	CASSLAGGRGEQYF
-	-	TRBV13	TRBJ1-2	TGTGCCAGCAGCACCCGACAGGTCTATGGCTACACCTTC	CASSTRQVYGYTF
-	-	TRBV7-5	TRBJ2-7	TGTGTCAGAAGCCCAGTAAAGAGGACCTACGAGCAGTACTTC	CVRSPVKRTYEQYF
-	-	TRBV27	TRBJ2-6	TGTGCCAGCAGTTTAGGCACTGGGGCCAACGTCCTGACTTTC	CASSLGTGANVLTF
-	-	TRBV5-1	TRBJ2-2	TGCGCCAGCAGCTTGGGGGTCTTTACCGAAGAGCTGTTTTTT	CASSLGVFTEELFF